The next 13 T cell receptor beta chains were all read from a single sample in a study of regulatory T cells in long-lasting Graves disease. Assembly of TCR beta libraries relied on iRepertoire HTBI primers together with Arm-PCR of CDR3 regions. TCRdb reanalysed the multiplex PCR reads using MiXCR and keeps one entry per CDR3 protein. The sample yields more than 300,000 distinct CDR3 sequences, 15% to 20% seen once. Specified time point: newly diagnosed GD, antithyroid drugs for less than 3 months. PBMC-extracted RNA yielded the TCR library. The sample was also linked to a second study, of T cells in Graves' hyperthyroidism and ophthalmopathy.

Sequenced material: peripheral blood mononuclear cells (PBMCs), taken at new diagnosis, from a patient treated with antithyroid drugs. These receptors were obtained from a woman aged 18-30 years with Graves disease.

This clonotype occurred many times. V gene TRBV5-1 combines with J gene TRBJ2-2; D is uncertain. V was trimmed by 2 bases and J by 1 base, leaving 9 bases between them. Germline values: CDR1 SGHRS, CDR2 YFSETQ. This CDR3 contains 15 residues. The DNA of the CDR3 is TGCGCCAGCAGCTTATGGACCCAGAACACCGGGGAGCTGTTTTTT. This translates into CASSLWTQNTGELFF.

This clonotype was observed many times. This chain joins TRBV6-1 and TRBJ1-1, with 9 bases aligning to TRBD1. Per germline, CDR1 MNHNS and CDR2 SASEGT. The ends lost 2 bases at V and 11 bases at J; junction bases unmatched: 12. The CDR3 extends over 15 amino acids. The CDR3 loop reads CASSESLGQGKMAFF. The CDR3 coding sequence is TGTGCCAGCAGTGAAAGTCTAGGACAGGGGAAAATGGCTTTCTTT.

This clonotype was counted a few times. The rearrangement joins TRBV11-2 to TRBJ1-1; the match to TRBD1 covers 10 bases. The V gene end was trimmed by 3 bases and the J gene end by 4 bases; junction bases not matched to a gene: 5. This CDR3 has 15 residues. Germline CDR1 reads SGHAT; CDR2 reads FQNNGV. CDR3 bases: TGTGCCAGCAGCTTGGGGACAGGGGCCCCCACTGAAGCTTTCTTT. Translation: CASSLGTGAPTEAFF.

This clonotype has at least ten counts. The genes are TRBV7-9 and TRBJ2-5; D gene ambiguous. From germline, CDR1 is SEHNR and CDR2 FQNEAQ (reference sequence). The CDR3 runs to 12 residues. Trimming took off 3 bases at V and 5 bases at J, with 7 bases between the two ends. The CDR3 loop reads CASSFSGETQYF. The CDR3 DNA reads TGTGCCAGCAGCTTCTCCGGGGAGACCCAGTACTTC.

This clonotype has a handful of counts. This rearrangement joins TRBV29-1 to TRBJ2-5, with TRBD2 matching over 10 bases. This CDR3 spans 17 amino acids. The germline gives CDR1 SQVTM, CDR2 ANQGSEA. Trimming removed 4 bases from V and 4 bases from J; junction bases left unmatched: 15. CDR3 residues: CSVVLVAGGYSLETQYF. The CDR3 DNA follows: TGCAGCGTTGTTCTGGTAGCGGGGGGTTACTCGTTAGAGACCCAGTACTTC.

This sequence joins TRBV4-2 and TRBJ2-1; 11 bases line up with TRBD2. J gave up 7 bases and V 5 bases, and 7 bases lay outside the gene matches. CDR1 is LGHNA and CDR2 is YNFKEQ in the germline V gene. The CDR3 is 15 amino acids. CDR3 sequence (DNA): TGTGCCAGCAGCTTACTAGCGGGAGATCTAAATGAGCAGTTCTTC. It encodes CASSLLAGDLNEQFF.

Ten or more counts support this clonotype. This chain joins TRBV18 and TRBJ2-5, with D possibly called TRBD1 or TRBD2 (5 bases each). The CDR3 is made up of 16 amino acids. The V end lost 1 base, the J end lost 2 bases, and 14 bases lay between the germline ends. Germline V gives CDR1 KGHSH, CDR2 LQKENI. The CDR3 protein is CASSPLSGGFQETQYF. In nucleotides, the CDR3 is TGTGCCAGCTCACCACTCTCTGGGGGTTTTCAAGAGACCCAGTACTTC.

This clonotype occurred many times. The chain is built from TRBV5-1 and TRBJ2-1; D might be TRBD1 (5 bases). Germline values: CDR1 SGHRS, CDR2 YFSETQ. The CDR3 extends over 16 amino acids. Trimming removed 0 bases at V and 3 bases at J, with 13 bases between. The DNA for the CDR3 is TGCGCCAGCAGCTTGGAGGGGAACCTTGTCTACAATGAGCAGTTCTTC. This encodes CASSLEGNLVYNEQFF.

Only a few counts were recorded for this clonotype. The V and J genes are TRBV6-1 and TRBJ2-3; 10 bases are shared with TRBD2. CDR1 is MNHNS and CDR2 is SASEGT in the germline V gene. The CDR3 runs 18 residues. Trimming at V came to 6 bases and at J to 4 bases, leaving 16 bases not matched to a gene. The chain's CDR3 is CASSLGTRLAGGPDTQYF. The CDR3 region has the DNA TGTGCCAGCAGCCTCGGCACCAGACTAGCGGGTGGCCCAGATACGCAGTATTTT.

This clonotype was recorded many times. This sequence joins TRBV7-9 and TRBJ1-1; no firm D call. Per the germline V gene, CDR1 is SEHNR and CDR2 is FQNEAQ (reference sequence). The V end lost 5 bases, the J end lost 7 bases, and 14 bases lay between the germline ends. The length of the CDR3 is 13 residues. The CDR3 region is CASSLWTDDEAFF. CDR3 DNA sequence: TGTGCCAGCAGCCTTTGGACGGATGATGAAGCTTTCTTT.

In its sample, this clonotype was seen once. A much larger clone lies a single base off, so this may be a read error. The chain uses TRBV5-1 and TRBJ2-7; a possible D gene is TRBD1 (6 bases). Germline CDR1 reads SGHRS; CDR2 reads YFSETQ. The CDR3 extends over 13 amino acids. CDR3 residues: CASGLGDNYEQYF. In DNA form, the CDR3 reads TGCGCCAGCGGCTTGGGGGACAACTACGAGCAGTACTTC.

This clonotype was observed at least ten times. The chain carries TRBV28 and TRBJ1-1; 11 bases are shared with TRBD1. Germline V lookup: CDR1 MDHEN, CDR2 SYDVKM. The CDR3 extends over 16 amino acids. J was trimmed by 6 bases and V by 7 bases; bases with no gene match: 13. The CDR3 loop reads CASKTGTGGLGAEAFF. CDR3 in DNA: TGTGCCAGCAAGACCGGGACAGGGGGACTGGGGGCTGAAGCTTTCTTT.

The table lists this clonotype with many counts. The CDR3 DNA reads TGTGCCAGCAGTAAGACAGTAGACTATGGCTACACCTTC. This translates into CASSKTVDYGYTF. The V gene is TRBV12-3 or TRBV12-4, the J gene TRBJ1-2, with a possible D match to TRBD1 (5 bases). V gave up 5 bases and J gave up 3 bases, with 10 bases separating them. The CDR3 consists of 13 residues.